These 29 T cell receptor beta chains share one sample of origin, sequenced in a study of blood T cell repertoires in COVID-19. TCRdb's table, derived via immunoSEQ multiplex PCR, lists solely in-frame clones and lacks some. The table includes 430,000 or so clones, about 88% detected once. Sequencing was done on a sample of PBMCs or T cells enriched from blood (not recorded which). These receptors were taken from a woman between 18 and 29 years old who had been exposed to COVID-19.

This chain links TRBV6-2 or TRBV6-3 with TRBJ2-2; 14 bases agree with TRBD2. Trimming removed 4 bases from V and 1 base from J; junction bases left unmatched: 8. The length of the CDR3 is 19 residues. CDR1 MNHEY and CDR2 SVGEGT come from the germline V gene. The CDR3 DNA follows: TGTGCCAGCAGTTCCCCCGGGACTAGCGGGGGTAGGAACACCGGGGAGCTGTTTTTT. Translation gives CASSSPGTSGGRNTGELFF.

This clone was observed once. The V gene is TRBV3-1 (or the pseudogene TRBV3-2), the J gene TRBJ2-5; 7 bases are shared with TRBD1. This CDR3 has 12 amino acids. The V gene's germline CDR1 is LGHDT and CDR2 YNNKEL (reference sequence). Germline trimming cut 9 bases from V and 5 bases from J; bases unmatched to any gene: 6. CDR3 nucleotide sequence: TGTGCCAGTAACACAGGGGCCGAGACCCAGTACTTC. Protein: CASNTGAETQYF.

This rearrangement joins TRBV30 to TRBJ2-1; no definite D call. The CDR3 length is 17 residues. Trimming stripped 4 bases from V and 0 bases from J, with 19 bases between. CDR1 and CDR2 from the germline V gene are GTSNPN and SVGIG (reference sequence). CDR3 DNA: TGTGCCTGGACCCTTCCCGCGACGGAGAGCTCCTACAATGAGCAGTTCTTC. It specifies CAWTLPATESSYNEQFF.

This chain links TRBV29-1 with TRBJ1-2; D is possibly TRBD1 (6 bases). Germline values: CDR1 SQVTM, CDR2 ANQGSEA. Trimming removed 5 bases at V and 6 bases at J, with 16 bases between. CDR3 length: 13 residues. The CDR3 DNA follows: TGCAGCGTTAGCCACCGGGGGGCTGATGGCTACACCTTC. Protein product: CSVSHRGADGYTF.

This clone appeared a single time. The rearrangement joins TRBV7-8 to TRBJ2-3; D not resolved. Germline loops: CDR1 SGHVS, CDR2 FQNEAQ. V was cut by 5 bases and J by 5 bases, with 8 bases left in between. The CDR3 consists of 12 residues. The CDR3 DNA is TGTGCCAGCAGCGTTATTCGAGATACGCAGTATTTT. Encoded protein: CASSVIRDTQYF.

The V gene is TRBV15, the J gene TRBJ2-2, with TRBD1 matching 9 bases. The trim removed 5 bases at V and 2 bases at J, leaving 6 bases unmatched. Germline V gene data show CDR1 as LNHNV and CDR2 as YYDKDF (reference sequence). The CDR3 runs 16 residues. As DNA, the CDR3 is TGTGCCACCAGCGAGGGGGACAGGGCAAACACCGGGGAGCTGTTTTTT. Translation gives CATSEGDRANTGELFF.

The chain combines TRBV19 with TRBJ1-1; D possibly corresponds to TRBD1 (5 bases). Germline V lookup: CDR1 LNHDA, CDR2 SQIVND (reference sequence). The CDR3 is 14 amino acids. V lost 5 bases, J lost 1 base, and 11 bases lay in between. The DNA for the CDR3 is TGTGCCAGTAGTTCCGACAGTAGGAACACTGAAGCTTTCTTT. Its protein product is CASSSDSRNTEAFF.

This chain uses TRBV19 with TRBJ1-4; 9 bases are shared with TRBD1. CDR1 is LNHDA, CDR2 SQIVND, per germline (reference sequence). The CDR3 is 17 amino acids. V lost 9 bases, J lost 3 bases, and 14 bases stayed unmatched. The CDR3 DNA reads TGTGCCAGACATCCCCGACCTTACAGGGGGCCTAATGAAAAACTGTTTTTT. This sequence encodes CARHPRPYRGPNEKLFF.

This clone occurred once. The chain recombines TRBV27 with TRBJ1-4; the D is unclear. The germline V and J ends were trimmed by 3 bases and 0 bases, with 14 bases remaining between them. The CDR3 contains 17 residues. CDR1 is MNHEY and CDR2 is SMNVEV in the germline V gene (reference sequence). CDR3 nucleotide sequence: TGTGCCAGCAGTTTGACCCTTGGGCAACCAACTAATGAAAAACTGTTTTTT. This translates into CASSLTLGQPTNEKLFF.

The CDR3 spells CAIGQGQGDTQYF. CDR3 DNA: TGTGCCATTGGACAGGGGCAGGGAGATACGCAGTATTTT. The chain has TRBV10-3 and TRBJ2-3; 9 bases agree with TRBD1. The CDR3 runs to 13 residues. The trim removed 9 bases at V and 5 bases at J, leaving 6 bases unmatched. CDR1 and CDR2 (germline): ENHRY, SYGVKD.

The chain has TRBV25-1 and TRBJ1-6; D is unclear. The CDR3 length is 10 residues. The germline V gene encodes CDR1 MGHDK and CDR2 SYGVNS. Trimming pared 4 bases from V and 16 bases from J, leaving 8 bases between. The CDR3 DNA follows: TGTGCCAGCAGTGGAGTGAGGCTCCACTTT. Translating it yields CASSGVRLHF.

This clone was seen a few times. The rearrangement links TRBV5-6 to TRBJ2-1; 8 positions agree with TRBD2. The length of the CDR3 is 14 residues. The J segment lost 10 bases and the V segment lost 0 bases, leaving 6 bases of the junction unmatched. CDR1 and CDR2 from the germline V gene are SGHDT and YYEEEE. The chain's CDR3 is CASSLVGTREEQFF. The CDR3 DNA sequence: TGTGCCAGCAGCTTGGTAGGGACTAGAGAAGAGCAGTTCTTC.

V usage is TRBV3-1 (or the pseudogene TRBV3-2) and J usage is TRBJ2-7; TRBD1 matches at 9 bases. The CDR3 consists of 14 residues. V gave up 3 bases and J gave up 1 base; unmatched junction bases: 1. CDR1 is LGHDT and CDR2 is YNNKEL in the germline V gene (reference sequence). The CDR3: CASSQGQGSYEQYF. The CDR3 DNA is TGTGCCAGCAGCCAGGGACAGGGATCCTACGAGCAGTACTTC.

This clone has more than one count but fewer than ten. The gene calls are TRBV27 and TRBJ1-6; D may be TRBD1 (6 bases). CDR1 and CDR2 (germline): MNHEY, SMNVEV (reference sequence). V gave up 4 bases and J gave up 6 bases, with 13 bases separating them. The CDR3 consists of 15 residues. CDR3 DNA sequence: TGTGCCAGCAGTTCGGGGGGGGGCCGTAATTCACCCCTCCACTTT. Its protein product is CASSSGGGRNSPLHF.

For this clone: The sample carries other DNA sequences with the same CDR3. The rearrangement uses TRBV7-8 and TRBJ2-7; maybe TRBD2 (6 bases). V was cut by 1 base and J by 0 bases, with 10 bases left in between. CDR3 length: 15 amino acids. Germline values: CDR1 SGHVS, CDR2 FQNEAQ. CDR3 nucleotides: TGTGCCAGCAGCTTAGGCGGAGGGCTCTCCTACGAGCAGTACTTC. It translates to CASSLGGGLSYEQYF.

The chain uses TRBV6-5 and TRBJ2-1, with 9 bases fitting TRBD2. Germline assignment: CDR1 MNHEY and CDR2 SVGAGI. CDR3 length equals 15 residues. The V segment lost 7 bases and the J segment 6 bases; nucleotides outside the gene matches: 10. The CDR3 reads CASTLSGGAGNEQFF. CDR3 coding DNA: TGTGCCAGCACTCTTAGCGGGGGTGCGGGCAATGAGCAGTTCTTC.

This clone has only one observation. V and J are TRBV21-1 and TRBJ2-7; TRBD1 is taken as the D call from the table, unchecked against the DNA. TRBV21-1 is recorded as a pseudogene. The CDR3 totals 12 residues. The CDR3 coding sequence is TGTGCCAGCAGCCACAGGGGGTACGAGCAGTACTTC. This codes for CASSHRGYEQYF.

The chain carries TRBV7-3 and TRBJ2-1; D is perhaps TRBD2 (5 bases). This CDR3 contains 14 residues. V gave up 1 base and J gave up 6 bases, with 10 bases separating them. Germline lookup yields CDR1 SGHTA and CDR2 FQGTGA. The CDR3 here is CASSLKEVRNEQFF. The CDR3 bases are TGTGCCAGCAGCTTAAAGGAGGTGCGCAATGAGCAGTTCTTC.

The J gene is TRBJ1-6, the V gene TRBV18; weak D call: TRBD1 (6 bases). Germline V gene data show CDR1 as KGHSH and CDR2 as LQKENI. There are 18 residues in the CDR3. Between the trimmed V and J ends, which lost 5 bases and 5 bases, there was a span of 22 bases. For the CDR3, the DNA is TGTGCCAGCTCAAGCTCCTCGGGGGGCCCAGTGAATAATTCACCCCTCCACTTT. Its translation: CASSSSSGGPVNNSPLHF.

The V call is TRBV28, the J call TRBJ2-3; D is uncertain. Germline V CDR1 and CDR2: MDHEN, SYDVKM. V was clipped by 5 bases and J by 9 bases, with 18 bases between them. This CDR3 has 14 amino acids. This CDR3 is CASSPRDTPRTQYF. Written as DNA, the CDR3 is TGTGCCAGCAGTCCCCGTGACACCCCCAGGACGCAGTATTTT. Combining the CDR3 with reference TRBV28 and TRBJ2-3 gives the whole variable domain DVKVTQSSRYLVKRTGEKVFLECVQDMDHENMFWYRQDPGLGLRLIYFSYDVKMKEKGDIPEGYSVSREKKERFSLILESASTNQTSMYLCASSPRDTPRTQYFGPGTRLTVL.

This chain joins TRBV15 and TRBJ1-3; no definite D call. This CDR3 spans 13 amino acids. Per the germline V gene, CDR1 is LNHNV and CDR2 is YYDKDF (reference sequence). V was trimmed by 4 bases and J by 0 bases, leaving 4 bases between them. The CDR3 nucleotides read TGTGCCACCAGCACTTTCTCTGGAAACACCATATATTTT. Its protein is CATSTFSGNTIYF.

Regarding this clone: Other DNA sequences in the same sample also yield this CDR3. This chain joins TRBV19 and TRBJ2-5; perhaps TRBD1 as D (6 bases). The CDR3 covers 13 residues. Germline CDR1 LNHDA, CDR2 SQIVND (reference sequence). V was shortened by 6 bases and J by 4 bases, with 12 bases between the two germline ends. CDR3 nucleotide sequence: TGTGCCAGTAGAGAAGGGGGTAGAGAGACCCAGTACTTC. Its translation: CASREGGRETQYF.

The chain uses TRBV10-1 and TRBJ1-4, with D possibly TRBD1 on 5 matching bases. The V end was cut by 4 bases, the J end by 8 bases, with 11 bases between. This CDR3 comprises 13 residues. CDR1 is WNHNN and CDR2 is SYGVQD in the germline V gene (reference sequence). The CDR3 loop is CASSAREGEKLFF. In DNA, the CDR3 is TGCGCCAGCAGTGCCAGGGAGGGGGAAAAACTGTTTTTT.

The J gene is TRBJ2-1, the V gene TRBV14; 7 bases are shared with TRBD2. The germline gives CDR1 SGHDN, CDR2 FVKESK. This CDR3 spans 13 amino acids. The V gene end was trimmed by 1 base and the J gene end by 6 bases; junction bases not matched to a gene: 0. Here the CDR3 reads CASSQGGGNEQFF. CDR3 coding DNA: TGTGCCAGCAGCCAAGGGGGGGGCAATGAGCAGTTCTTC.

V and J are TRBV7-9 and TRBJ2-2, with TRBD2 matching over 14 bases. Germline assignment: CDR1 SEHNR and CDR2 FQNEAQ (reference sequence). With V trimmed by 3 bases and J by 0 bases, 6 bases remained unmatched. This CDR3 comprises 19 residues. The DNA of the CDR3 is TGTGCCAGCAGCTTGAGGACTAGCGGGGGGCCTACGAACACCGGGGAGCTGTTTTTT. This gives the protein CASSLRTSGGPTNTGELFF.

The chain joins TRBV3-1 (or the pseudogene TRBV3-2) to TRBJ2-4; possible D gene TRBD2, 5 bases. The germline V gene encodes CDR1 LGHDT and CDR2 YNNKEL (reference sequence). The V end was cut by 0 bases, the J end by 3 bases, with 9 bases between. The CDR3 totals 15 residues. CDR3 DNA: TGTGCCAGCAGCCAAGAATCGGGGTACAAAAACATTCAGTACTTC. As protein: CASSQESGYKNIQYF.

The chain employs TRBV4-2 and TRBJ1-3, with D possibly matching TRBD1 (5 bases). The CDR3 has 16 amino acids. Trimming shortened V by 0 bases and J by 6 bases, and 15 bases separated the two germline ends. Germline CDR1 LGHNA, CDR2 YNFKEQ. CDR3 in amino acids: CASSQDDRGRANTIYF. The CDR3, as DNA: TGTGCCAGCAGCCAAGATGATAGGGGAAGGGCAAACACCATATATTTT.

The gene calls are TRBV19 and TRBJ1-5, with 7 positions matching TRBD1. The CDR3 covers 16 residues. Per the germline V gene, CDR1 is LNHDA and CDR2 is SQIVND (reference sequence). V shed 2 bases, J shed 5 bases, and the junction held 9 bases outside the gene matches. CDR3 nucleotides: TGTGCCAGTAGTATATACGACAGGGAGGCTGATCAGCCCCAGCATTTT. Translated: CASSIYDREADQPQHF. Filled out from reference TRBV19 and TRBJ1-5, the complete variable domain reads DGGITQSPKYLFRKEGQNVTLSCEQNLNHDAMYWYRQDPGQGLRLIYYSQIVNDFQKGDIAEGYSVSREKKESFPLTVTSAQKNPTAFYLCASSIYDREADQPQHFGDGTRLSIL.

This chain uses TRBV13 with TRBJ1-1; 8 nucleotides line up with TRBD1. Germline CDR1 is PRHDT and CDR2 is FYEKMQ (reference sequence). Trimming removed 5 bases from V and 1 base from J; junction bases left unmatched: 15. The CDR3 runs 18 residues. CDR3 residues: CASSPRSQGAARNTEAFF. In DNA form, the CDR3 reads TGTGCCAGCAGCCCGAGATCTCAGGGGGCAGCGAGGAACACTGAAGCTTTCTTT.